This T cell receptor beta chain was found in a study of T cell responses to AZD1222 COVID-19 vaccine (dated by TCRdb to about 2021). With respect to the entire study: AZD1222 recipients whose second dose came at about 4 weeks and those whose second dose came at about 12 weeks were combined into one group, since spike-specific TCR depth and breadth did not differ between the two schedules. A total of under 250 trial participants underwent TCR sequencing, of whom 200 to 220 had received two doses of AZD1222 and about 25 had received two doses of the MenACWY control vaccine. Trial participants were enrolled into age subgroups of 18-55, 56-69 and 70-plus years, which contained roughly 140, 27 and 60 TCR-sequenced participants, respectively.

The CDR3 regions of human TCRbeta chains were analyzed by immunosequencing. In the paper's pipeline: Repertoire TCRs were checked for matches against a reference library of SARS-CoV-2-specific TCRs that had been generated using the MIRA antigen-specificity platform. Breadth was defined as the fraction of unique TCRs that were SARS-CoV-2-associated, and depth was defined as the fraction of total T cells that were SARS-CoV-2-associated. Using the MIRA data, each spike-specific TCR was assigned both to the spike region to which the TCR was reactive and to a CD4 or CD8 class. Log10-transformed breadth and depth values were compared by one-way ANOVA with Sidak's multiple comparisons tests. This is the immuneACCESS table as TCRdb keeps it, with only in-frame sequences that have V and J called. A part of the clones is gone; compared with another copy, unresolved V genes explain less than half, and the rest is unexplained. The V and J calls and clone size were taken over from that table, and D and trimming were inferred from the DNA. The sample table holds fewer than 200,000 clones, of which about 92% were seen once. About 10% of the sample is held by the ten biggest clonotypes.

Looking up the germline V gene (reference sequence) yields CDR1 MNHEY and CDR2 SMNVEV. V is cut back by 1 base and J by 6 bases, with 6 bases in the junction unmatched. The CDR3 contains 16 residues, cysteine and phenylalanine counted. The DNA shown is the 48-base CDR3, in frame from base 1. Points on this clone: Its antigen has not been determined. Base qualities are missing; no much larger clone stands one base away.

What the study reported, not specific to this receptor: Most participants were white British and females outnumbered males, and the authors suggested that clonal diversity may have been underestimated. Conclusions about previously exposed vaccinees were limited because only a handful of AZD1222 recipients were SARS-CoV-2 seropositive at baseline. The 56-69-year group was small, and its depth increase did not reach significance, likely because of low power. Because no day 14 peak-response samples were available, the repertoires could be characterized only after the peak T cell response. Reportedly, close to half of the unique spike-specific TCRs recognized epitopes lying outside the regions that are mutated in the B.1.351 and B.1.1.7 variants. Vaccine-associated CD4 TCRs spanned the whole spike protein, with dominant responses in regions 160-218 and 743-854. After two AZD1222 doses, spike-specific TCR breadth and depth were significantly higher than at day 0 and than in MenACWY recipients.

The time point tag for this specimen amounts to: baseline before first vaccination. Samples from vaccinated people were obtained from the UK trials COV001 and COV002, which included a single-blind randomized controlled phase 2/3 trial of AZD1222 (ChAdOx1 nCoV-19) in healthy adults. For TCRbeta chain sequencing, PBMC samples were collected from trial participants at day 0 and at day 28 after the second dose. Material: peripheral blood, obtained on day 0 of AZD1222 vaccination. The V gene is TRBV27 and the J gene is TRBJ1-6; 7 bases in the junction line up with TRBD1. This clonotype was obtained from an adult in good health. The CDR3 amino acid sequence is: CASSLYRGGGNSPLHF. The nucleotides are TGTGCCAGCAGTTTATACAGGGGTGGGGGTAATTCACCCCTCCACTTT.